The 19 T cell receptor beta chains listed next were all sequenced from one sample in a study of shared clonotypes between healthy human individuals. Method: immunoSEQ multiplex PCR; TCRdb's copy keeps in-frame clones and lacks some. The sample carries roughly 2.5 million clones, just over 90% recorded once. Sequenced: naive CD4+ T cells sorted from blood. Subset noted: CD45RA+ positively selected. These receptors were obtained from a man between 18 and 29 years old in good health.

This chain uses TRBV7-2 with TRBJ2-7; D is unclear. Looked up from germline, CDR1 is SGHTA and CDR2 is FQGNSA. The CDR3 runs to 14 residues. Trimming removed 1 base at V and 9 bases at J, with 16 bases between. CDR3 nucleotides: TGTGCCAGCAGCTTAGACAGCCACTCTCTGGGGCAGTACTTC. This codes for CASSLDSHSLGQYF.

The sample holds a few counts of this clone. The chain joins TRBV19 to TRBJ1-3; no clear D. Trimming removed 5 bases at V and 9 bases at J, with 14 bases between. Germline V gene data show CDR1 as LNHDA and CDR2 as SQIVND (reference sequence). The length of the CDR3 is 13 residues. As DNA, the CDR3 is TGTGCCAGTAGTTCCATCGGGGTGGCCACCATATATTTT. Translated, it gives CASSSIGVATIYF.

V is TRBV28 and J is TRBJ2-5, with 11 bases matching TRBD2. CDR1 MDHEN and CDR2 SYDVKM come from the germline V gene. The CDR3 has 15 residues. Losses at the gene ends were 1 base for V and 9 bases for J; bases not matched to a gene: 7. The CDR3 region has the DNA TGTGCCAGCAGTTTATATTCTAGCGGGGGGCCGCCCCAGTACTTC. Its translation: CASSLYSSGGPPQYF. The full variable domain, its missing parts supplied by reference TRBV28 and TRBJ2-5, is DVKVTQSSRYLVKRTGEKVFLECVQDMDHENMFWYRQDPGLGLRLIYFSYDVKMKEKGDIPEGYSVSREKKERFSLILESASTNQTSMYLCASSLYSSGGPPQYFGPGTRLLVL.

This chain joins TRBV5-1 and TRBJ2-6, with unresolved D. CDR3 size: 15 residues. The germline gives CDR1 SGHRS, CDR2 YFSETQ. The V gene lost 2 bases and the J gene lost 4 bases, with 10 bases spanning the gap. CDR3 sequence reads: CASSFQAVGANVLTF. CDR3 DNA sequence: TGCGCCAGCAGCTTTCAAGCCGTGGGGGCCAACGTCCTGACTTTC.

The rearrangement links TRBV30 to TRBJ2-2; D might be TRBD1 (5 bases). In germline, CDR1 is GTSNPN, CDR2 SVGIG (reference sequence). The CDR3 covers 13 residues. The ends were cut back, 6 bases at V and 0 bases at J, with 8 bases in the middle. The CDR3 is CACRQTNTGELFF. Written as DNA, the CDR3 is TGTGCCTGTCGACAGACGAACACCGGGGAGCTGTTTTTT.

The V call is TRBV9, the J call TRBJ1-1; D is possibly TRBD1 (5 bases). Deletions cut 3 bases from V and 6 bases from J, with 18 bases between. The V gene's germline CDR1 is SGDLS and CDR2 YYNGEE. The CDR3 is 15 residues long. CDR3 protein: CASSANTGAYAEAFF. CDR3 nucleotide sequence: TGTGCCAGCAGCGCTAATACAGGAGCCTACGCTGAAGCTTTCTTT.

This rearrangement joins TRBV7-2 to TRBJ1-5; 9 nucleotides align to TRBD1. With V trimmed by 5 bases and J by 10 bases, 9 bases remained unmatched. Germline V gives CDR1 SGHTA, CDR2 FQGNSA. The CDR3 is 14 residues long. The chain's CDR3 is CASSPRTGEHPQHF. The DNA of the CDR3 is TGTGCCAGCAGCCCAAGGACAGGGGAGCATCCCCAGCATTTT.

Remarks on this clone: A junction boundary mismatches the germline segment, possibly from a read error. The chain joins TRBV7-7 to TRBJ2-5, with 7 bases identical to TRBD2. Germline assignment: CDR1 SSHAT and CDR2 FNYEAQ (reference sequence). This CDR3 has 15 amino acids. The chain's CDR3 is CASSQNPAGEETQYF. The DNA of the CDR3 is TGTGCTAGCAGCCAGAATCCGGCGGGAGAAGAGACCCAGTACTTC.

The chain employs TRBV29-1 and TRBJ1-5, with a weak D call TRBD1 (5 bases). This CDR3 comprises 13 residues. Germline V gene lookup returns CDR1 SQVTM and CDR2 ANQGSEA. V was clipped by 6 bases and J by 4 bases, with 13 bases between them. For the CDR3, the DNA is TGCAGCGTGAGGGCAGGGTATAATCAGCCCCAGCATTTT. Protein product: CSVRAGYNQPQHF.

The chain couples TRBV6-5 to TRBJ1-2; weak D call: TRBD1 (6 bases). V was shortened by 7 bases and J by 4 bases, with 16 bases between the two germline ends. In germline, CDR1 is MNHEY, CDR2 SVGAGI. This CDR3 is 14 amino acids long. This CDR3 is CASTVAQGRYGYTF. As DNA, the CDR3 is TGTGCCAGCACAGTCGCACAGGGTCGCTATGGCTACACCTTC.

The rearrangement uses TRBV4-3 and TRBJ1-2; perhaps TRBD1 as D (5 bases). Looked up from germline, CDR1 is LGHNA and CDR2 is YSLEER. The CDR3 runs to 16 residues. V was clipped by 0 bases and J by 5 bases, with 16 bases between them. The chain's CDR3 is CASSQDLIQGRYGYTF. The CDR3 DNA sequence: TGCGCCAGCAGCCAAGATCTCATTCAGGGAAGGTATGGCTACACCTTC.

The gene calls are TRBV2 and TRBJ1-2; D possibly corresponds to TRBD1 (6 bases). Per germline, CDR1 SNHLY and CDR2 FYNNEI. V was cut by 5 bases and J by 1 base, with 11 bases left in between. CDR3 length equals 14 residues. The CDR3 here is CASSPEGGNYGYTF. The CDR3 DNA follows: TGTGCCAGCAGTCCCGAAGGGGGTAACTATGGCTACACCTTC.

The rearrangement uses TRBV11-1 and TRBJ1-1; 8 bases agree with TRBD1. J was trimmed by 1 base and V by 4 bases; bases with no gene match: 14. The length of the CDR3 is 18 residues. From germline, CDR1 is SGHAT and CDR2 FQDESV (reference sequence). CDR3 residues: CASSSRRQGAVTNTEAFF. The CDR3 region has the DNA TGTGCCAGCAGCTCCCGTCGTCAGGGGGCCGTCACGAACACTGAAGCTTTCTTT.

As to this clone: One end of the junction does not line up with germline, which may come from a read error. This chain connects TRBV7-2 to TRBJ1-3; 8 nucleotides match TRBD1. Germline V gene sequence: CDR1 SGHTA, CDR2 FQGNSA. The length of the CDR3 is 14 residues. In nucleotides, the CDR3 is TGTGCCAGCAGCTCCGACAGGGGTGGAAGCACCATATATTTT. The encoded protein is CASSSDRGGSTIYF. The full variable domain, rest sourced from reference TRBV7-2 and TRBJ1-3, is GAGVSQSPSNKVTEKGKDVELRCDPISGHTALYWYRQSLGQGLEFLIYFQGNSAPDKSGLPSDRFSAERTGGSVSTLTIQRTQQEDSAVYLCASSSDRGGSTIYFGEGSWLTVV.

V gene TRBV4-1 combines with J gene TRBJ1-3; possibly TRBD1 for D (5 bases). This CDR3 contains 16 residues. Trimming cost V 4 bases and J 5 bases, with 18 bases left between them. CDR1 MGHRA and CDR2 YSYEKL come from the germline V gene. CDR3 protein: CASSPGEGLRRNTIYF. Written as DNA, the CDR3 is TGCGCCAGCAGCCCTGGAGAGGGACTCCGCCGAAACACCATATATTTT.

Points on this clone: Other nucleotide sequences from this sample produce the same CDR3. V gene TRBV29-1 combines with J gene TRBJ2-3; D is uncertain. Trimming took off 4 bases at V and 2 bases at J, with 10 bases between the two ends. The CDR3 covers 13 residues. Germline lookup yields CDR1 SQVTM and CDR2 ANQGSEA. CDR3 sequence reads: CSVGGVYTDTQYF. The CDR3 nucleotides are TGCAGCGTTGGTGGGGTTTACACAGATACGCAGTATTTT.

This clone was seen a single time. The genes are TRBV7-3 and TRBJ2-1; D unclear. The V gene lost 4 bases and the J gene lost 7 bases, with 8 bases spanning the gap. The CDR3 is 12 residues long. Germline CDR1 and CDR2: SGHTA and FQGTGA. The DNA of the CDR3 is TGTGCCAGCAGCTGGGATAGAAATGAGCAGTTCTTC. Translating it yields CASSWDRNEQFF.

Notes on this clone: Distinct nucleotide sequences in the sample also encode this CDR3. V and J are TRBV7-2 and TRBJ2-1; 7 positions agree with TRBD2. V shed 5 bases, J shed 10 bases, and the junction held 8 bases outside the gene matches. This CDR3 has 13 residues. Germline CDR1 reads SGHTA; CDR2 reads FQGNSA. The chain's CDR3 is CASSKRGVGEQFF. The CDR3 DNA sequence: TGTGCCAGCAGCAAGCGGGGTGTAGGCGAGCAGTTCTTC.

This rearrangement joins TRBV7-2 to TRBJ2-7; D might be TRBD1 (6 bases). The CDR3 runs to 14 residues. The V end lost 5 bases, the J end lost 0 bases, and 11 bases lay between the germline ends. Germline V gene data show CDR1 as SGHTA and CDR2 as FQGNSA. This chain's CDR3 is CASSTKQGSYEQYF. Written as DNA, the CDR3 is TGTGCCAGCAGCACCAAACAGGGCTCCTACGAGCAGTACTTC. The full variable domain, with the rest looked up from reference TRBV7-2 and TRBJ2-7, is GAGVSQSPSNKVTEKGKDVELRCDPISGHTALYWYRQSLGQGLEFLIYFQGNSAPDKSGLPSDRFSAERTGGSVSTLTIQRTQQEDSAVYLCASSTKQGSYEQYFGPGTRLTVT.